What follows are 13 T cell receptor beta chains derived from one specimen sequenced in a study of CD8+ T cells in alopecia areata. Extraction and reverse transcription of RNA yielded cDNA as the sequencing template. Here immunoSEQ multiplex PCR was the method, and the copy in TCRdb shows in-frame clones only, minus some. Here the sample spans over 150,000 clones, more than 55% being singletons. The sequenced sample was CD8+ T cells sorted from blood. The receptors originated from a human donor in good health.

This chain joins TRBV15 and TRBJ1-2; D is ambiguous. V gave up 1 base and J gave up 7 bases, with 7 bases separating them. The CDR3 spans 12 residues. Germline V gene lookup returns CDR1 LNHNV and CDR2 YYDKDF (reference sequence). This CDR3 is CATSRGAGGYTF. CDR3 sequence (DNA): TGTGCCACCAGCAGAGGGGCGGGTGGCTACACCTTC.

The CDR3 region is CASSQDSKPQHF. The CDR3 nucleotides read TGCGCCAGCAGCCAAGATTCGAAGCCCCAGCATTTT. V and J are TRBV4-1 and TRBJ1-5; D not resolved. The CDR3 has 12 amino acids. Germline CDR1 reads MGHRA; CDR2 reads YSYEKL. With 0 bases removed from V and 8 bases from J, the gap between germline ends came to 5 bases.

This chain uses TRBV15 with TRBJ1-4; the D is unclear. V lost 0 bases and J lost 1, with 12 bases in between. This CDR3 is built from 17 residues. Germline CDR1 is LNHNV and CDR2 is YYDKDF (reference sequence). The CDR3 DNA is TGTGCCACCAGCAGAGATGGCGACTTACTAACTAATGAAAAACTGTTTTTT. This sequence encodes CATSRDGDLLTNEKLFF.

The chain recombines TRBV2 with TRBJ1-5; 10 bases match TRBD1. The germline V gene encodes CDR1 SNHLY and CDR2 FYNNEI. CDR3 length: 14 amino acids. Trimming at V came to 10 bases and at J to 8 bases, leaving 11 bases not matched to a gene. The CDR3 region has the DNA TGTGCCACTCCGGGACAGGGGCTGGGAGAGCCCCAGCATTTT. Its protein product is CATPGQGLGEPQHF.

The chain couples TRBV27 to TRBJ1-3, with D possibly TRBD1 on 6 matching bases. V was pared by 0 bases and J by 8 bases, with 11 bases between. Germline V lookup: CDR1 MNHEY, CDR2 SMNVEV (reference sequence). CDR3 length: 14 amino acids. The CDR3 is CASSLSQGRHTIYF. The CDR3 bases are TGTGCCAGCAGTTTATCTCAGGGGAGGCACACCATATATTTT.

V is TRBV27 and J is TRBJ1-5; D not certain. The CDR3 is 13 residues long. V lost 8 bases and J lost 7, with 15 bases in between. The germline V gene encodes CDR1 MNHEY and CDR2 SMNVEV (reference sequence). The DNA for the CDR3 is TGTGCCAGCGGTATTAACCCGGGACAGCCCCAGCATTTT. Translation gives CASGINPGQPQHF.

The J gene is TRBJ1-1, the V gene TRBV29-1; D uncertain. V lost 5 bases and J lost 1, with 8 bases in between. This CDR3 contains 12 residues. Germline-derived CDR1 and CDR2 are SQVTM and ANQGSEA. DNA of the CDR3: TGCAGCGTTCGCTTCGAGAACACTGAAGCTTTCTTT. It yields the protein CSVRFENTEAFF. The complete variable domain, with remaining parts taken from reference TRBV29-1 and TRBJ1-1, reads SAVISQKPSRDICQRGTSLTIQCQVDSQVTMMFWYRQQPGQSLTLIATANQGSEATYESGFVIDKFPISRPNLTFSTLTVSNMSPEDSSIYLCSVRFENTEAFFGQGTRLTVV.

The chain is built from TRBV2 and TRBJ1-1; D gene unclear. The V gene's germline CDR1 is SNHLY and CDR2 FYNNEI. V was trimmed by 3 bases and J by 5 bases, leaving 13 bases between them. The CDR3 consists of 14 residues. CDR3 sequence reads: CASSEFRRRTEAFF. The DNA of the CDR3 is TGTGCCAGCAGTGAGTTCAGGAGAAGGACTGAAGCTTTCTTT.

The CDR3 DNA follows: TGCAGCGTTGAAGGTCAGGGGGCCTACGAGCAGTACTTC. Residues: CSVEGQGAYEQYF. The gene calls are TRBV29-1 and TRBJ2-7; 7 nucleotides agree with TRBD1. From germline, CDR1 is SQVTM and CDR2 ANQGSEA. This CDR3 has 13 residues. The V gene end was trimmed by 1 base and the J gene end by 2 bases; junction bases not matched to a gene: 2.

This sequence joins TRBV6-5 and TRBJ2-7, with D unclear. Trimming shortened V by 0 bases and J by 2 bases, and 11 bases separated the two germline ends. Germline values: CDR1 MNHEY, CDR2 SVGAGI. CDR3 length: 15 residues. CDR3 in DNA: TGTGCCAGCAGTTACTCCACCGACACGACCTACGAGCAGTACTTC. Its translation is CASSYSTDTTYEQYF.

The chain combines TRBV2 with TRBJ2-7; D is ambiguous. This CDR3 comprises 9 residues. Germline V lookup: CDR1 SNHLY, CDR2 FYNNEI. Trimming took off 10 bases at V and 0 bases at J, with 1 base between the two ends. The CDR3 nucleotides read TGTGCCACCTCCTACGAGCAGTACTTC. Translating gives CATSYEQYF.

This clone was observed many times. The genes are TRBV11-2 and TRBJ2-3; 13 nucleotides align to TRBD2. J gave up 3 bases and V 8 bases, and 8 bases lay outside the gene matches. The germline CDR1 and CDR2 sequences are SGHAT and FQNNGV. The CDR3 totals 16 residues. CDR3 amino acids: CASGLAGVQGTDTQYF. Here the CDR3 DNA reads TGTGCCAGCGGACTAGCGGGGGTCCAAGGGACAGATACGCAGTATTTT. The complete variable domain, with remaining parts taken from reference TRBV11-2 and TRBJ2-3, reads EAGVAQSPRYKIIEKRQSVAFWCNPISGHATLYWYQQILGQGPKLLIQFQNNGVVDDSQLPKDRFSAERLKGVDSTLKIQPAKLEDSAVYLCASGLAGVQGTDTQYFGPGTRLTVL.

The chain recombines TRBV7-4 with TRBJ1-5, with 7 bases fitting TRBD1. The germline CDR1 and CDR2 sequences are SGHVT and SQSDAQ. Unmatched junction bases numbered 7, after V lost 5 bases and J lost 6 bases. The CDR3 is made up of 14 amino acids. CDR3 region: CASSADRVSQPQHF. CDR3 DNA sequence: TGTGCCAGCAGCGCCGACAGGGTAAGTCAGCCCCAGCATTTT.